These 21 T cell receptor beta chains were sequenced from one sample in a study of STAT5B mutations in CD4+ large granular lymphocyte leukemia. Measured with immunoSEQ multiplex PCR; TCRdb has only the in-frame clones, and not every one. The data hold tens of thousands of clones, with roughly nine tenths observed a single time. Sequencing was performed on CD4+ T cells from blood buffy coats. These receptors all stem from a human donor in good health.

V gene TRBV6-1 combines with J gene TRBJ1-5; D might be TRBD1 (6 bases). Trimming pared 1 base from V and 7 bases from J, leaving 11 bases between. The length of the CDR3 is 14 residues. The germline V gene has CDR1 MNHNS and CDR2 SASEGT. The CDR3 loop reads CASSEGRGKQPQHF. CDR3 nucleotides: TGTGCCAGCAGTGAAGGCAGGGGAAAGCAGCCCCAGCATTTT.

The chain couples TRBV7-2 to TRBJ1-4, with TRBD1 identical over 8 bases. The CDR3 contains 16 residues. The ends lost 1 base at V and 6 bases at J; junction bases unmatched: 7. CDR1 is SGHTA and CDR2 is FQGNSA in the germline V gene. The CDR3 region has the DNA TGTGCCAGCAGCTTAGGACCGACAGGGGCGGATGAAAAACTGTTTTTT. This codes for CASSLGPTGADEKLFF.

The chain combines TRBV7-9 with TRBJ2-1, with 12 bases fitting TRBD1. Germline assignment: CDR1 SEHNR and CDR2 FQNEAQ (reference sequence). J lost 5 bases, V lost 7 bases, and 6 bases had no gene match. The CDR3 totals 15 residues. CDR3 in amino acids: CASNHGTGGHNEQFF. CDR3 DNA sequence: TGTGCCAGCAACCACGGGACAGGGGGCCACAATGAGCAGTTCTTC.

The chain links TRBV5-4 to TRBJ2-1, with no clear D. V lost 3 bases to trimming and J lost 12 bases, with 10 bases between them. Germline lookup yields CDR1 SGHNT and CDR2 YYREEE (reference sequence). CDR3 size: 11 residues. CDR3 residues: CASSSDSWQFF. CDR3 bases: TGTGCCAGCAGCTCCGACTCCTGGCAGTTCTTC.

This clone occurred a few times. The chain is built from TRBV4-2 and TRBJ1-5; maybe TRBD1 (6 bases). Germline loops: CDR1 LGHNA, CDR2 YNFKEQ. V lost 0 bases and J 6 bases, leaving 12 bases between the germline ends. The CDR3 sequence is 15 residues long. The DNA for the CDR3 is TGTGCCAGCAGCCAAGATGAAGGGGGGAGTCAGCCCCAGCATTTT. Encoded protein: CASSQDEGGSQPQHF.

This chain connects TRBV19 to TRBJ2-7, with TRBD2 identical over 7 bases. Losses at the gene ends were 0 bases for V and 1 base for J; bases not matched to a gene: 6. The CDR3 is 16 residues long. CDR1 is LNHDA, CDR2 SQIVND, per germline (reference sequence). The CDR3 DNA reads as TGTGCCAGTAGTATAGACGTACTAGCGACATCCTACGAGCAGTACTTC. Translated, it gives CASSIDVLATSYEQYF.

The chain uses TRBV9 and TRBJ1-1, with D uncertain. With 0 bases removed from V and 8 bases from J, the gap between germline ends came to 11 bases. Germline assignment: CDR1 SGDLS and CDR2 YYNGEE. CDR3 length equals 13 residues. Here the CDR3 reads CASSVEPRREAFF. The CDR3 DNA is TGTGCCAGCAGCGTAGAGCCCCGCAGGGAAGCTTTCTTT.

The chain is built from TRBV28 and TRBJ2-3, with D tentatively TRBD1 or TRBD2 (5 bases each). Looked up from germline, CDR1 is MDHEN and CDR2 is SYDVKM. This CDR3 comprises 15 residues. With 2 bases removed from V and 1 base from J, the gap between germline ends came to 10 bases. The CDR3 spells CASSLPGTGTDTQYF. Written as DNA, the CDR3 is TGTGCCAGCAGTTTACCGGGGACGGGCACAGATACGCAGTATTTT.

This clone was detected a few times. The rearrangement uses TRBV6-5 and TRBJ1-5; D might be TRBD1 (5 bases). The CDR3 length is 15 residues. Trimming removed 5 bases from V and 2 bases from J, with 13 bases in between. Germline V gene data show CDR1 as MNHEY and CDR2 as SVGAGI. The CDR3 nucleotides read TGTGCCAGCAGTCATGACAGTTTGGGCAATCAGCCCCAGCATTTT. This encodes CASSHDSLGNQPQHF.

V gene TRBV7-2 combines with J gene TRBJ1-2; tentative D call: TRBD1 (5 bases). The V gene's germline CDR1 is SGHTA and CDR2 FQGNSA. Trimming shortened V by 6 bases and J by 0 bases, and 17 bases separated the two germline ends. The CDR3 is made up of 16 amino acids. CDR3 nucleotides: TGTGCCAGCAGTCTAGGGGCGGGGGAGGCTAACTATGGCTACACCTTC. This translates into CASSLGAGEANYGYTF. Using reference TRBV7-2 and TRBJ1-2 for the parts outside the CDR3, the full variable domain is GAGVSQSPSNKVTEKGKDVELRCDPISGHTALYWYRQSLGQGLEFLIYFQGNSAPDKSGLPSDRFSAERTGGSVSTLTIQRTQQEDSAVYLCASSLGAGEANYGYTFGSGTRLTVV.

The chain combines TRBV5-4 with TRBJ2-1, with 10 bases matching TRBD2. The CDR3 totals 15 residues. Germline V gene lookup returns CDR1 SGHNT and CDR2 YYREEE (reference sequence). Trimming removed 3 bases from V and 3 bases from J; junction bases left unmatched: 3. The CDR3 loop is CASSSAGGSYNEQFF. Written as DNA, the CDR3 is TGTGCCAGCAGCTCAGCGGGAGGGAGCTACAATGAGCAGTTCTTC.

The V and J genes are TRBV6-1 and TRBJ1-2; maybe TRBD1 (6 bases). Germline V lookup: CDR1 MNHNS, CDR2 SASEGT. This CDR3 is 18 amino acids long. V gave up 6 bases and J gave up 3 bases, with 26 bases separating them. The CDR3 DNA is TGTGCCAGCAGGGAAACACAGGGTTCAACCTTTCGCGACTATGGCTACACCTTC. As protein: CASRETQGSTFRDYGYTF.

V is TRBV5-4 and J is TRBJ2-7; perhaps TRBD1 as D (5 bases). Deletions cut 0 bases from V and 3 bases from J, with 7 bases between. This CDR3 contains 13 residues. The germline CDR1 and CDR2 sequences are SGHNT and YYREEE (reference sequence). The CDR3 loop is CASSLAQGYEQYF. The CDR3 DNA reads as TGTGCCAGCAGCTTGGCGCAGGGCTACGAGCAGTACTTC.

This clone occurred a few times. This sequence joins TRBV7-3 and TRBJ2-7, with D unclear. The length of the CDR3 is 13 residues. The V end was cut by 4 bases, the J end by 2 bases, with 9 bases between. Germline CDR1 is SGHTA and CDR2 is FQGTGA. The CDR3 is CASSYGRTYEQYF. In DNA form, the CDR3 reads TGTGCCAGCAGCTATGGACGGACCTACGAGCAGTACTTC.

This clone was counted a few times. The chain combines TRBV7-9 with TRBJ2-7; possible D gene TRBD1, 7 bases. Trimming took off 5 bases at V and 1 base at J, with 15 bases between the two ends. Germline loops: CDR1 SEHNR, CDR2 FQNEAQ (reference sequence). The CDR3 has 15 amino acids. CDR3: CASSPQGGTSYEQYF. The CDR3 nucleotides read TGTGCCAGCAGCCCTCAGGGGGGAACATCCTACGAGCAGTACTTC.

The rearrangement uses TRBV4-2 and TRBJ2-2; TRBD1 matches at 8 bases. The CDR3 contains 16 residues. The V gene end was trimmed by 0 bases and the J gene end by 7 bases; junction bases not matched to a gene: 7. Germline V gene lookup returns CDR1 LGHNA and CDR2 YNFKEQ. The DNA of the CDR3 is TGTGCCAGCAGCCAAGAGGGCAGGGGGCAAGGCGGGGAGCTGTTTTTT. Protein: CASSQEGRGQGGELFF.

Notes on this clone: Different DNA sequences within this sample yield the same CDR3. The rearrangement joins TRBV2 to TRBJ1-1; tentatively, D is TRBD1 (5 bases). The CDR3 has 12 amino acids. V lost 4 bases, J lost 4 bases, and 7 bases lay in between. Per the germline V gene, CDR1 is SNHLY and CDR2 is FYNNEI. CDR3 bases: TGTGCCAGCAGTGTTGGGGGCACTGAAGCTTTCTTT. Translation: CASSVGGTEAFF.

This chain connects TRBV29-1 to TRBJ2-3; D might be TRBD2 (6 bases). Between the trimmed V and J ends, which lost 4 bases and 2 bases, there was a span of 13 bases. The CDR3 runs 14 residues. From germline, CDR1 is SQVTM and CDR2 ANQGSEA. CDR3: CSVGGDSLTDTQYF. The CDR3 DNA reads TGCAGCGTTGGAGGGGACTCTCTCACAGATACGCAGTATTTT.

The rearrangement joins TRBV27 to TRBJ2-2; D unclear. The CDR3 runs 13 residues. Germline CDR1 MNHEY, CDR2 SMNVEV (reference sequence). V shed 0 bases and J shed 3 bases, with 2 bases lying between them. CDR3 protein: CASSLSDTGELFF. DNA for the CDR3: TGTGCCAGCAGTTTATCAGACACCGGGGAGCTGTTTTTT.

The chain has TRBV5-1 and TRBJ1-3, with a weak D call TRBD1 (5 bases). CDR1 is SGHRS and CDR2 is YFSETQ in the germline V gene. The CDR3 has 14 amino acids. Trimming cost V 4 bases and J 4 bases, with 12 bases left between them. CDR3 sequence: CASSPTGGGNTIYF. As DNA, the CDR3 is TGCGCCAGCAGCCCCACCGGGGGAGGAAACACCATATATTTT.

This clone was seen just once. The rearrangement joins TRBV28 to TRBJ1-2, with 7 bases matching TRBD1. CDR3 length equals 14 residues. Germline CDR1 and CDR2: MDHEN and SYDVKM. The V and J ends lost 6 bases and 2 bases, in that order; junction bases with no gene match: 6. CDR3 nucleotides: TGTGCCAGCAGCCCCAGGGGGAGGAACTATGGCTACACCTTC. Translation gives CASSPRGRNYGYTF.